This entry is about one T cell receptor (beta chain). The antigen it recognizes is unknown. Base qualities are not recorded, but no much larger clone differs from it by a single base. One collaborating source in Seattle enrolled patients during active infection and followed them longitudinally through the course of disease. The collaborating institutions used their own protocols to collect whole blood in K2EDTA tubes. For TCRbeta analysis, collaborators shipped samples as frozen whole blood, isolated PBMCs, or DNA extracted from either of those sample types. The germline V gene supplies CDR1 WSHSY and CDR2 SAAADI. The CDR3, from cysteine to phenylalanine, totals 15 residues. Only CDR3 DNA remains: 45 bases, in frame from the first base. V is clipped by 0 bases and J by 11 bases, and the sequence between their germline boundaries is 19 bases long. This entry comes from a study of blood T cell repertoires in COVID-19 (dated by TCRdb to 2020 to 2021). For context, the study as a whole: Samples from collaborators originated in the United States, Italy and Spain and spanned both the acute and convalescent phases of COVID-19. Subjects who had been exposed to COVID-19, were actively infected with it, or had recovered from it provided the deeply sampled blood TCRbeta repertoires that made up the dataset. The repertoires were released in a freely available public database intended as a resource for research on the immune response to SARS-CoV-2. The material from the prospective study consisted of cDNA or gDNA derived from T cells, B-cell-depleted T cells, or PBMCs. The sample metadata nearly always contained a de-identified subject ID, COVID-19 status, age in years and sex. Samples were obtained from the ongoing ImmuneRACE study (first 160 participants) and from 1,254 subjects provided by 6 global collaborators. Where HLA class I and class II types were available, the types were taken from metadata supplied by the sample provider, not from assay-based typing. Overall results and qualifications from the work: How much clinical and demographic metadata was included differed by source and by participant, and the metadata was provided uncurated.

TCRbeta CDR3 regions were amplified from genomic DNA using the immunoSEQ Assay, a bias-controlled multiplex PCR. On the study's bioinformatics: The number of nucleated cells in each sample was estimated from the amplification of reference gene primers within the assay. To quantify the absolute abundance of each unique TCRbeta CDR3 rearrangement, sequence reads were collapsed and filtered. For each sample, productive Simpson clonality was calculated by taking the square root of Simpson's diversity index across productive rearrangements. Here the immuneACCESS table is served through TCRdb, limited to in-frame sequences with V and J called. Missing clones are a known gap in these copies; in checked studies unresolved V genes cover under half, and the rest lacks a known reason. Clone size and the V and J calls come from that table; the DNA yielded D and trimming. The sample has fewer than 350,000 clones on record, around 90% of them singletons. Just under 4% of the sample lies in the top ten.

The sample consisted of peripheral blood. The receptor was derived from a woman aged 60 to 75 with COVID-19, enrolled during active disease. The sequence links TRBV10-2 to TRBJ1-1; perhaps TRBD1 is the D gene, with 6 bases matching. The CDR3: CASSESSLSGGRAFF. In nucleotides, the sequence is TGCGCCAGCAGTGAGTCCTCATTATCGGGGGGCAGGGCTTTCTTT.